This T cell receptor (beta chain) was sequenced for a study of blood T cell repertoires in COVID-19. The wider study: Italy, Spain and the United States were the sources of the convalescent and acute COVID-19 samples. The analysed material was cDNA or gDNA that came from T cells, B-cell-depleted T cells, or PBMCs.

How the authors handled the data: From reference gene primer amplification, estimates of nucleated cell counts were derived. Profiling relied on immunoSEQ multiplex PCR, and the TCRdb table lists in-frame clones only, not all of them. V, J and clone size reflect that table, while D and trimming were determined from the DNA. This table holds tens of thousands of clones, about 90% found once. This receptor was identified in a woman aged 30 to 39 in a cohort sampled during active COVID-19. Sequencing used peripheral blood.

CDR3 residues: CAWSVTGGTTEAFF. CDR3 bases: TGTGCCTGGAGTGTAACAGGGGGAACGACTGAAGCTTTCTTT. The chain is built from TRBV30 and TRBJ1-1; TRBD1 matches at 8 bases. Germline V gene sequence: CDR1 GTSNPN, CDR2 SVGIG (reference sequence). V was pared by 0 bases and J by 5 bases, with 5 bases of the junction left unmatched. The CDR3 is made up of 14 amino acids.